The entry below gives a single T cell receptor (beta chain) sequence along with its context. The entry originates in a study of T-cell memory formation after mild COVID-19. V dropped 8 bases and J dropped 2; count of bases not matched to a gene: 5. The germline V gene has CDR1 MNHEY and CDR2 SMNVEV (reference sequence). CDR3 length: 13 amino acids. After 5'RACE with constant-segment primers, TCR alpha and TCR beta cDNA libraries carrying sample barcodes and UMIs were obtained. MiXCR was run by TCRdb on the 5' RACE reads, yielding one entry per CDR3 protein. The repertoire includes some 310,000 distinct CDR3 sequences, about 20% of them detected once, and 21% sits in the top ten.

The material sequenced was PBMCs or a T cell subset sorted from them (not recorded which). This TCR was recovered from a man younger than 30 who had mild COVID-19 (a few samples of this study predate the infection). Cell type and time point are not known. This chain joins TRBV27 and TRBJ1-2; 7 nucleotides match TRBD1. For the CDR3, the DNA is TGTGCCAGCGCCGACAGGGCGAACTATGGCTACACCTTC. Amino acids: CASADRANYGYTF.